These 25 T cell receptor beta chains share one sample of origin, sequenced in a study of blood T cells in healthy people across ages. PCR was performed a second time for about 6 to 12 cycles using a sample-barcoded 5' primer and a J-beta primer mix. MiXCR, applied by TCRdb to the 5' RACE reads, yields one record per CDR3 protein. The sample holds some 560,000 distinct CDR3 sequences, over 25% seen once. This sample was shared with a second study, whose subject was T cells of mothers and their children.

Sequenced: blood. All receptors come from a boy between 2 and 10 years old in good health.

About this clonotype itself: This likely comes from a read error, as the CDR3 has no conserved phenylalanine or tryptophan at its end. The V and J genes are TRBV7-2 and TRBJ2-5; no firm D call. Per the germline V gene, CDR1 is SGHTA and CDR2 is FQGNSA. This CDR3 has 14 residues. The ends were cut back, 1 base at V and 5 bases at J, with 11 bases in the middle. The CDR3 DNA follows: TGTGCCAGCAGCTTAGGCCCGGACGGTGAGACCCAGTACTTG. It encodes CASSLGPDGETQYL.

DNA of the CDR3: TGCGCCAGCAGCCCACAGCAAACGAACACCGGGGAGCTGTTTTTT. Translation: CASSPQQTNTGELFF. V and J are TRBV4-3 and TRBJ2-2; the D is unclear. The V end lost 4 bases, the J end lost 0 bases, and 9 bases lay between the germline ends. Germline V gene lookup returns CDR1 LGHNA and CDR2 YSLEER. CDR3 length equals 15 residues.

The chain is built from TRBV6-6 and TRBJ2-6, with a tentative D call TRBD2 (7 bases). The CDR3 covers 15 residues. CDR1 MNHNY and CDR2 SVGAGI come from the germline V gene (reference sequence). Trimming took 11 bases from V and 2 from J, leaving 16 bases between them. CDR3 sequence reads: CAGSSGGAGANVLTF. DNA of the CDR3: TGTGCCGGATCGTCGGGGGGCGCTGGGGCCAACGTCCTGACTTTC.

This clonotype came up a few times. This chain connects TRBV7-2 to TRBJ2-3, with D possibly matching TRBD1 (5 bases). The CDR3 is 13 amino acids. Trimming pared 4 bases from V and 3 bases from J, leaving 8 bases between. Germline loops: CDR1 SGHTA, CDR2 FQGNSA. The CDR3 here is CASSYRQTDTQYF. Written as DNA, the CDR3 is TGTGCCAGCAGCTATCGACAGACAGATACGCAGTATTTT.

Regarding this clonotype: With a much larger clone just one base away, this may be a read error. V usage is TRBV4-3 and J usage is TRBJ2-5; the D gene is possibly TRBD2 (7 bases). The CDR3 runs 13 residues. Germline V gene lookup returns CDR1 LGHNA and CDR2 YSLEER. The CDR3 nucleotides are TGCGCCGGCAGCCAAGAGGGGGGGGAGACCCAGTACTTC. Its translation is CAGSQEGGETQYF.

This clonotype was counted between two and nine times. V is TRBV12-3 or TRBV12-4 and J is TRBJ2-1; TRBD1 or TRBD2 may be the D gene (6 bases each). The CDR3 is made up of 15 amino acids. Trimming pared 3 bases from V and 2 bases from J, leaving 11 bases between. The CDR3 coding sequence is TGTGCCAGCAGTTTTGGGGGGCGGCCCTACAATGAGCAGTTCTTC. Protein: CASSFGGRPYNEQFF.

This sequence joins TRBV6-6 and TRBJ1-2, with TRBD1 matching over 10 bases. J was trimmed by 8 bases and V by 6 bases; bases with no gene match: 21. This CDR3 spans 18 amino acids. Germline CDR1 reads MNHNY; CDR2 reads SVGAGI (reference sequence). CDR3 bases: TGTGCCAGCAGCTATGTGCCAGGGGACAGGGGAAAGGTAGAGGGCTACACCTTC. Encoded protein: CASSYVPGDRGKVEGYTF.

This clonotype was seen at least ten times. V gene TRBV29-1 combines with J gene TRBJ2-5; D is unclear. CDR3 length: 11 amino acids. Looked up from germline, CDR1 is SQVTM and CDR2 is ANQGSEA. Between the trimmed V and J ends, which lost 3 bases and 5 bases, there was a span of 7 bases. The CDR3 DNA sequence: TGCAGCGTTGAGGGAACGGAGACCCAGTACTTC. It codes for CSVEGTETQYF.

This clonotype has a handful of counts. The chain is built from TRBV25-1 and TRBJ2-3; the match to TRBD2 covers 7 bases. CDR3 length equals 16 residues. With 1 base clipped from V and 4 bases from J, the junction kept 8 bases outside the gene matches. The germline gives CDR1 MGHDK, CDR2 SYGVNS. CDR3 protein: CASSEWGGEVADTQYF. In DNA form, the CDR3 reads TGTGCCAGCAGTGAATGGGGGGGGGAGGTGGCAGATACGCAGTATTTT.

CDR3 sequence: CASSLAGTSTFFPETQYF. Here the CDR3 DNA reads TGTGCCAGCAGTTTGGCCGGGACTAGCACATTTTTCCCCGAGACCCAGTACTTC. The chain couples TRBV27 to TRBJ2-5; 9 bases fit TRBD2. J lost 5 bases, V lost 3 bases, and 16 bases had no gene match. This CDR3 has 18 residues. Germline V gene sequence: CDR1 MNHEY, CDR2 SMNVEV (reference sequence).

This clonotype was counted a few times. A clone one base away is much larger, so this may be a read error. The rearrangement joins TRBV24-1 to TRBJ2-7; D could derive from TRBD1 or TRBD2 (5 bases each). Germline lookup yields CDR1 KGHDR and CDR2 SFDVKD. This CDR3 comprises 12 residues. The V and J ends lost 9 bases and 1 base respectively, with 9 bases between them. The CDR3 DNA is TGTGCCACCGAGAGGGGTTCCTACGAGCAGTACTTC. Its protein product is CATERGSYEQYF.

This chain links TRBV2 with TRBJ2-5; 10 nucleotides line up with TRBD2. Trimming cost V 8 bases and J 4 bases; bases outside gene matches: 10. Germline V gene sequence: CDR1 SNHLY, CDR2 FYNNEI. CDR3 size: 15 residues. CDR3 nucleotides: TGTGCCAGCTCCCCGGGAGCGGGGGGGCTAGAGACCCAGTACTTC. It is translated as CASSPGAGGLETQYF.

The chain recombines TRBV5-5 with TRBJ2-5; TRBD2 might be the D (5 bases). The V and J ends lost 5 bases and 2 bases respectively, with 19 bases between them. CDR3 length: 16 residues. CDR1 and CDR2 from the germline V gene are SGHKS and YYEKEE (reference sequence). The CDR3: CASRSNKGGRQETQYF. The CDR3 DNA sequence: TGTGCCAGCAGGTCCAACAAAGGCGGGCGACAAGAGACCCAGTACTTC.

The rearrangement uses TRBV29-1 and TRBJ2-7; D remains unclear. V was shortened by 4 bases and J by 2 bases, with 9 bases between the two germline ends. CDR1 is SQVTM, CDR2 ANQGSEA, per germline. The length of the CDR3 is 12 residues. The CDR3 region is CSVGGEPYEQYF. The DNA for the CDR3 is TGCAGCGTTGGCGGAGAACCCTACGAGCAGTACTTC.

The CDR3 is CASRLAGIQETQYF. The CDR3 nucleotides are TGCGCCAGCCGACTAGCGGGGATCCAAGAGACCCAGTACTTC. The V call is TRBV10-2, the J call TRBJ2-5, with 11 bases matching TRBD2. The CDR3 totals 14 residues. Germline V CDR1 and CDR2: WSHSY, SAAADI. V shed 8 bases, J shed 1 base, and the junction held 3 bases outside the gene matches.

This clonotype turned up a few times. The J gene is TRBJ2-2, the V gene TRBV29-1; 8 positions agree with TRBD1. The trim removed 4 bases at V and 2 bases at J, leaving 3 bases unmatched. The CDR3 is 14 amino acids. The germline CDR1 and CDR2 sequences are SQVTM and ANQGSEA. The CDR3 sequence: CSVARGQNTGELFF. CDR3 nucleotide sequence: TGCAGCGTTGCCAGGGGGCAAAACACCGGGGAGCTGTTTTTT.

The chain combines TRBV20-1 with TRBJ2-5; D call uncertain. The DNA end lines up better with TRBJ2-7; the J call may be wrong. From germline, CDR1 is DFQATT and CDR2 SNEGSKA (reference sequence). The CDR3 is 15 residues long. This chain's CDR3 is CSATRAPPFLGEQYF. CDR3 DNA: TGCAGTGCTACCCGGGCCCCACCCTTCTTGGGCGAGCAGTACTTC.

The chain has TRBV6-4 and TRBJ1-1; D is undetermined. This CDR3 has 15 residues. The germline V gene encodes CDR1 MRHNA and CDR2 SNTAGT. V lost 6 bases to trimming and J lost 2 bases, with 16 bases between them. The CDR3 DNA is TGTGCCAGCAGCGCTCGACCGGGGAGTAACACTGAAGCTTTCTTT. Protein: CASSARPGSNTEAFF.

The J gene is TRBJ2-7, the V gene TRBV27; 8 nucleotides line up with TRBD1. V lost 4 bases and J lost 0; bases outside the gene matches: 8. CDR3 length: 16 amino acids. Germline lookup yields CDR1 MNHEY and CDR2 SMNVEV (reference sequence). CDR3 sequence: CASSSGQGGRSYEQYF. The CDR3 region has the DNA TGTGCCAGCAGTTCAGGACAGGGTGGTCGCTCCTACGAGCAGTACTTC.

V is TRBV20-1 and J is TRBJ1-6; unclear D gene. From germline, CDR1 is DFQATT and CDR2 SNEGSKA (reference sequence). CDR3 length: 17 residues. V lost 6 bases, J lost 0 bases, and 18 bases lay in between. The CDR3 region is CSAPTSRLGSYNSPLHF. Written as DNA, the CDR3 is TGCAGTGCCCCAACCTCCAGGCTGGGCTCCTATAATTCACCCCTCCACTTT.

The CDR3, as DNA: TGTGCCAGCAGCCATCCCAGACTAGCGGGGTCCTACGAGCAGTACTTC. Its protein product is CASSHPRLAGSYEQYF. The chain uses TRBV7-9 and TRBJ2-7, with 11 nucleotides matching TRBD2. CDR1 and CDR2 (germline): SEHNR, FQNEAQ (reference sequence). Trimming cost V 5 bases and J 1 base; bases outside gene matches: 7. The CDR3 consists of 16 residues.

Only a few counts were recorded for this clonotype. The V gene is TRBV3-1, the J gene TRBJ2-5, with 14 nucleotides matching TRBD2. Near its end, the DNA agrees better with TRBJ2-7, so the J call may be wrong. Germline V gene lookup returns CDR1 LGHDT and CDR2 YNNKEL (reference sequence). The CDR3 is made up of 16 amino acids. CDR3 amino acids: CASSPAGTSGRSEQYF. The CDR3, as DNA: TGTGCCAGCAGCCCCGCCGGGACTAGCGGGAGAAGCGAGCAGTACTTC.

This chain joins TRBV20-1 and TRBJ2-1; 12 nucleotides align to TRBD2. There are 16 residues in the CDR3. Losses at the gene ends were 2 bases for V and 3 bases for J; bases not matched to a gene: 5. CDR1 is DFQATT, CDR2 SNEGSKA, per germline (reference sequence). The CDR3 coding sequence is TGCAGTGCTAGAACCGGGACTAGCGGGCGCTACAATGAGCAGTTCTTC. Its protein is CSARTGTSGRYNEQFF.

The table lists this clonotype with a few counts. One end of the junction varies from germline; a read error may be responsible. The chain recombines TRBV29-1 with TRBJ2-2; 9 bases are shared with TRBD1. This CDR3 comprises 15 residues. In germline, CDR1 is SQVTM, CDR2 ANQGSEA. The CDR3 reads CSVGRQGVNTGELVF. CDR3 coding DNA: TGCAGCGTTGGGAGACAGGGGGTGAACACCGGGGAGCTGGTTTTT.

This clonotype was found a few times. The chain couples TRBV7-9 to TRBJ2-6, with D perhaps TRBD1 (6 bases). V was shortened by 0 bases and J by 0 bases, with 15 bases between the two germline ends. The CDR3 contains 19 residues. Germline V gives CDR1 SEHNR, CDR2 FQNEAQ (reference sequence). In nucleotides, the CDR3 is TGTGCCAGCAGCTTAGCCCCGGGACACCCGAGCTCTGGGGCCAACGTCCTGACTTTC. Translated, it gives CASSLAPGHPSSGANVLTF.